The 19 T cell receptor beta chains presented below share a single source sample, sequenced in a study of long-term antiretroviral therapy in people with HIV (dated 2022 in TCRdb). The immunoSEQ hsTCRB v3.0 assay was used at survey level resolution to sequence the TRB variable region. Imported from immuneACCESS, the table was reduced by TCRdb to in-frame sequences with V and J called. These copies leave out some clones; in studies compared against another copy, an unresolved V gene accounts for under half, and the cause of the remainder is not known. Within this sample are about 27,000 clones, with about 82% of them counted one time only. The ten largest clonotypes hold about 10% of the sample. The sequencing here drew on unsorted PBMCs, taken 0.8 years before starting antiretroviral therapy. The receptors were gathered from a man younger than 35 with HIV.

This clone was seen just once. The genes are TRBV4-1 and TRBJ1-1; no clear D. This CDR3 has 16 residues. The V end was cut by 2 bases, the J end by 3 bases, with 16 bases between. Germline loops: CDR1 MGHRA, CDR2 YSYEKL. As DNA, the CDR3 is TGCGCCAGCAGCCAATCGTACGGGATGGGAGACACTGAAGCTTTCTTT. As protein: CASSQSYGMGDTEAFF.

The chain recombines TRBV9 with TRBJ2-7; 10 bases align to TRBD2. The junction had 0 bases not matched to a gene; V was cut back by 0 bases and J by 3 bases. This CDR3 comprises 14 residues. CDR1 and CDR2 from the germline V gene are SGDLS and YYNGEE. The CDR3 DNA follows: TGTGCCAGCAGCGTAGGACTAGCGGGCTACGAGCAGTACTTC. The encoded protein is CASSVGLAGYEQYF.

The CDR3 here is CAFRLAGGETQYF. The CDR3 nucleotides are TGTGCCTTTAGACTAGCGGGGGGTGAGACGCAGTATTTT. J is TRBJ2-3 and V is TRBV30; 13 bases are a match to TRBD2. Trimming cost V 7 bases and J 9 bases; bases outside gene matches: 7. The germline V gene encodes CDR1 GTSNPN and CDR2 SVGIG (reference sequence). The CDR3 contains 13 residues.

The DNA of the CDR3 is TGTGCCATCAGAGAGGGGACAGCTAACACCGGGGAGCTGTTTTTT. Protein sequence: CAIREGTANTGELFF. The J gene is TRBJ2-2, the V gene TRBV10-3; 7 positions match TRBD1. After removal of 6 bases from V and 2 bases from J, the junction contained 6 bases not matched to a gene. The CDR3 contains 15 residues. Per the germline V gene, CDR1 is ENHRY and CDR2 is SYGVKD.

The chain is built from TRBV10-2 and TRBJ1-1; no firm D call. This CDR3 has 15 amino acids. Trimming stripped 2 bases from V and 3 bases from J, with 13 bases between. Per germline, CDR1 WSHSY and CDR2 SAAADI. CDR3 bases: TGCGCCAGCAGTGAGCCTCGACAAGGATACACTGAAGCTTTCTTT. Protein: CASSEPRQGYTEAFF.

V gene TRBV13 combines with J gene TRBJ2-7; possibly TRBD2 for D (5 bases). CDR1 is PRHDT, CDR2 FYEKMQ, per germline (reference sequence). V shed 0 bases and J shed 6 bases, with 18 bases lying between them. The CDR3 sequence is 16 residues long. CDR3 DNA sequence: TGTGCCAGCAGCTTAGGGTTTGTTCTAGAGGGCAGCGAGCAGTACTTC. This sequence encodes CASSLGFVLEGSEQYF.

This chain joins TRBV7-6 and TRBJ2-7, with D perhaps TRBD1 or TRBD2 (5 bases each). CDR3 length: 16 residues. V gave up 4 bases and J gave up 3 bases, with 19 bases separating them. CDR1 and CDR2 from the germline V gene are SGHVS and FNYEAQ. The chain's CDR3 is CASSSGTPDINYEQYF. CDR3 coding DNA: TGTGCCAGCAGCTCCGGGACCCCCGATATAAACTACGAGCAGTACTTC.

The chain is built from TRBV27 and TRBJ2-2; 9 bases are shared with TRBD1. The CDR3 sequence is 15 residues long. The germline V gene has CDR1 MNHEY and CDR2 SMNVEV (reference sequence). J lost 5 bases, V lost 3 bases, and 4 bases had no gene match. DNA of the CDR3: TGTGCCAGCAGTTTGGACAGGGGTGGTACCGGGGAGCTGTTTTTT. It encodes CASSLDRGGTGELFF.

This chain links TRBV28 with TRBJ1-5; maybe TRBD1 (6 bases). V was shortened by 6 bases and J by 6 bases, with 18 bases between the two germline ends. CDR1 is MDHEN and CDR2 is SYDVKM in the germline V gene. This CDR3 comprises 15 residues. The CDR3 protein is CASSPGQGSVQPQHF. DNA of the CDR3: TGTGCCAGCAGCCCCGGGCAGGGGAGTGTTCAGCCCCAGCATTTT.

This clone was recorded a few times. This rearrangement joins TRBV2 to TRBJ2-2; TRBD1 is a possible D gene (6 bases). Germline CDR1 and CDR2: SNHLY and FYNNEI. The V gene lost 3 bases and the J gene lost 2 bases, with 10 bases spanning the gap. The CDR3 totals 15 residues. The CDR3 spells CASSEDRLNTGELFF. The CDR3 DNA reads as TGTGCCAGCAGTGAGGACAGATTAAACACCGGGGAGCTGTTTTTT.

Here the CDR3 DNA reads TGTGCCAGCATGAGACAGGGCGACATTGAAGCTTTCTTT. Translation: CASMRQGDIEAFF. The rearrangement joins TRBV6-5 to TRBJ1-1; 7 bases are a match to TRBD1. Germline CDR1 reads MNHEY; CDR2 reads SVGAGI. Trimming cost V 7 bases and J 7 bases; bases outside gene matches: 9. The CDR3 is made up of 13 amino acids.

CDR3 in amino acids: CASRPAGGLYEQYF. CDR3 coding DNA: TGTGCCAGTAGGCCAGCGGGAGGATTATACGAGCAGTACTTC. J is TRBJ2-7 and V is TRBV19; TRBD2 aligns across 9 bases. V dropped 6 bases and J dropped 4; count of bases not matched to a gene: 7. The CDR3 spans 14 residues. The germline V gene encodes CDR1 LNHDA and CDR2 SQIVND (reference sequence). Complete variable domain (other parts from reference TRBV19 and TRBJ2-7): DGGITQSPKYLFRKEGQNVTLSCEQNLNHDAMYWYRQDPGQGLRLIYYSQIVNDFQKGDIAEGYSVSREKKESFPLTVTSAQKNPTAFYLCASRPAGGLYEQYFGPGTRLTVT.

The V and J genes are TRBV6-1 and TRBJ2-5, with TRBD2 identical over 8 bases. V gave up 2 bases and J gave up 2 bases; unmatched junction bases: 7. The germline V gene has CDR1 MNHNS and CDR2 SASEGT. The CDR3 runs 16 residues. Written as DNA, the CDR3 is TGTGCCAGCAGTGAAATGAGCGGGGGCTTTCAAGAGACCCAGTACTTC. Translated: CASSEMSGGFQETQYF.

This clone was seen a handful of times. J is TRBJ2-7 and V is TRBV7-9; 8 bases line up with TRBD1. V lost 4 bases to trimming and J lost 0 bases; unmatched junction nucleotides: 8. In germline, CDR1 is SEHNR, CDR2 FQNEAQ (reference sequence). The CDR3 is made up of 16 amino acids. CDR3 sequence (DNA): TGTGCCAGCAGCTCCAACCGGGGACAGGCCTCCTACGAGCAGTACTTC. It encodes CASSSNRGQASYEQYF.

The chain uses TRBV28 and TRBJ2-6, with D hard to call. The ends were cut back, 6 bases at V and 0 bases at J, with 3 bases in the middle. The germline V gene has CDR1 MDHEN and CDR2 SYDVKM. This CDR3 spans 13 amino acids. The DNA for the CDR3 is TGTGCCAGCAGGAGCTCTGGGGCCAACGTCCTGACTTTC. Residues: CASRSSGANVLTF.

The chain carries TRBV10-3 and TRBJ1-2, with 7 nucleotides matching TRBD1. This CDR3 comprises 15 residues. Per germline, CDR1 ENHRY and CDR2 SYGVKD. V lost 6 bases to trimming and J lost 0 bases; unmatched junction nucleotides: 7. CDR3 protein: CAIRPDRPTNYGYTF. CDR3 nucleotides: TGTGCCATCAGGCCGGACAGGCCGACTAACTATGGCTACACCTTC.

This sequence joins TRBV29-1 and TRBJ1-2; D gene unclear. This CDR3 region has 10 residues. Looked up from germline, CDR1 is SQVTM and CDR2 is ANQGSEA. The CDR3 nucleotides read TGCAGGCCCCGGAGTTATGGCTACACCTTC. Its translation is CRPRSYGYTF.

This clone showed up just once. V is TRBV19 and J is TRBJ2-3, with a tentative D call TRBD2 (5 bases). The CDR3 consists of 14 residues. The V gene lost 5 bases and the J gene lost 6 bases, with 15 bases spanning the gap. The germline CDR1 and CDR2 sequences are LNHDA and SQIVND (reference sequence). DNA for the CDR3: TGTGCCAGTAGTGTCCGCACGAGGGCCGATACGCAGTATTTT. Amino acid sequence: CASSVRTRADTQYF.

Comment on this clone: One end of the junction does not line up with germline, which may come from a read error. This CDR3 reads CASSLDRRGEQYF. The DNA for the CDR3 is TGTGCTAGCAGCTTAGACCGAAGGGGGGAGCAGTACTTC. This chain links TRBV7-7 with TRBJ2-7; D is possibly TRBD1 (6 bases). This CDR3 region has 13 residues. Germline loops: CDR1 SSHAT, CDR2 FNYEAQ (reference sequence).